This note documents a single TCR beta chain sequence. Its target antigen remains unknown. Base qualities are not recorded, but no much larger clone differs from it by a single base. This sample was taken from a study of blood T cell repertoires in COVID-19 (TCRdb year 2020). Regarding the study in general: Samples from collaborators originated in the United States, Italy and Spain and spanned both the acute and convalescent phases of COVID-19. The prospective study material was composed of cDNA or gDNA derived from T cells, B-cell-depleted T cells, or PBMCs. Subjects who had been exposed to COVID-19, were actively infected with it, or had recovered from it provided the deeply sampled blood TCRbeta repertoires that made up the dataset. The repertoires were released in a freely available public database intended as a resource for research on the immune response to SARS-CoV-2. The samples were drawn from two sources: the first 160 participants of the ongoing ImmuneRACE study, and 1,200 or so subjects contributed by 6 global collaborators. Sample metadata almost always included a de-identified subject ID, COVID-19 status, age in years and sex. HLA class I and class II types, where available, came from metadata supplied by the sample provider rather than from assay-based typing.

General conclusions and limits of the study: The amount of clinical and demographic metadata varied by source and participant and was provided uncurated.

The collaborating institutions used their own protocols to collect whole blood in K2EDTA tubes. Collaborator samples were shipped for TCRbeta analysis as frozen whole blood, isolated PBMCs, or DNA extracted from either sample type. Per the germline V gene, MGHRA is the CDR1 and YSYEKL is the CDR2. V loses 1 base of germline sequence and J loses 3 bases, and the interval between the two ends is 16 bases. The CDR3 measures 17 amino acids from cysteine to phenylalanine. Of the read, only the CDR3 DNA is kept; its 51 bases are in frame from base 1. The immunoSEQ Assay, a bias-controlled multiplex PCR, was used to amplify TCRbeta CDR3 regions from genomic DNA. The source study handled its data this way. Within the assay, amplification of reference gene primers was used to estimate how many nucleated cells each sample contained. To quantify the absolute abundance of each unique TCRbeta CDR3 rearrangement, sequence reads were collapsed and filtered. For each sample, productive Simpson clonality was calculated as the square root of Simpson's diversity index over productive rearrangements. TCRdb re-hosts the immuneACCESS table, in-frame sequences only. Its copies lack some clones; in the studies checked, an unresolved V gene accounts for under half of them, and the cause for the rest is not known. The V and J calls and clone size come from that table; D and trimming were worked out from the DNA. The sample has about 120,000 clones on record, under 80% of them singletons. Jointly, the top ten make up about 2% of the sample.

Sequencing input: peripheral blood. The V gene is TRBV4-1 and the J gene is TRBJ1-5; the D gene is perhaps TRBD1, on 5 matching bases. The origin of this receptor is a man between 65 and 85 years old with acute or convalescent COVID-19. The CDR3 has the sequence CASSQVGGRGPNQPQHF. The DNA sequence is TGCGCCAGCAGCCAAGTTGGTGGGAGGGGTCCCAATCAGCCCCAGCATTTT.